The next 17 T cell receptor beta chains were all read from a single sample in a study of control samples from healthy donors and cancer patients. Generated by immunoSEQ multiplex PCR, the TCRdb table keeps only in-frame clones and is missing some. The sample lists about 130,000 clones; approximately 94% were seen once. Input material: blood. These receptors were obtained from a man aged 25 to 45 in good health.

The CDR3 sequence: CASSVNRGFTDGYTF. The DNA for the CDR3 is TGTGCCAGCAGCGTCAACAGGGGTTTTACTGATGGCTACACCTTC. The chain employs TRBV9 and TRBJ1-2; 7 bases line up with TRBD1. The V gene's germline CDR1 is SGDLS and CDR2 YYNGEE. There are 15 residues in the CDR3. The junction had 10 bases not matched to a gene; V was cut back by 2 bases and J by 6 bases.

The rearrangement links TRBV7-6 to TRBJ1-4; 7 nucleotides agree with TRBD1. The ends lost 1 base at V and 1 base at J; junction bases unmatched: 3. Per germline, CDR1 SGHVS and CDR2 FNYEAQ. The CDR3 totals 16 residues. The CDR3 region has the DNA TGTGCCAGCAGCTTAGGGTACAGGGGAACTAATGAAAAACTGTTTTTT. Amino acid sequence: CASSLGYRGTNEKLFF.

The chain employs TRBV19 and TRBJ2-5; TRBD2 matches at 8 bases. Germline CDR1 LNHDA, CDR2 SQIVND (reference sequence). This CDR3 is 14 amino acids long. The V gene end was trimmed by 4 bases and the J gene end by 5 bases; junction bases not matched to a gene: 6. CDR3 DNA sequence: TGTGCCAGTAGTAGGAGACTAGCGATGGAGACCCAGTACTTC. It is translated as CASSRRLAMETQYF.

The chain carries TRBV6-4 and TRBJ2-2; 7 positions agree with TRBD1. Germline values: CDR1 MRHNA, CDR2 SNTAGT. This CDR3 spans 13 amino acids. V was pared by 6 bases and J by 6 bases, with 4 bases of the junction left unmatched. CDR3 region: CASRDRDPGELFF. CDR3 DNA sequence: TGTGCCAGCAGAGACAGGGACCCCGGGGAGCTGTTTTTT.

This clone occurred a few times. In nucleotides, the CDR3 is TGCGCCAGCAGCCAGGTCTCAGGGGCCGGGGAGCTGTTTTTT. Translation: CASSQVSGAGELFF. The chain links TRBV4-3 to TRBJ2-2; weak D call: TRBD1 (6 bases). The germline V and J ends were trimmed by 3 bases and 6 bases, with 11 bases remaining between them. This CDR3 spans 14 amino acids. From germline, CDR1 is LGHNA and CDR2 YSLEER.

The CDR3: CASSLSPLGQPQHF. The DNA for the CDR3 is TGTGCCAGCAGTTTATCCCCCTTAGGTCAGCCCCAGCATTTT. This chain links TRBV13 with TRBJ1-5; D not certain. The CDR3 sequence is 14 residues long. Germline-derived CDR1 and CDR2 are PRHDT and FYEKMQ (reference sequence). V lost 6 bases and J 6 bases, leaving 15 bases between the germline ends. Looking up the rest from reference TRBV13 and TRBJ1-5 gives the full variable domain: AAGVIQSPRHLIKEKRETATLKCYPIPRHDTVYWYQQGPGQDPQFLISFYEKMQSDKGSIPDRFSAQQFSDYHSELNMSSLELGDSALYFCASSLSPLGQPQHFGDGTRLSIL.

J is TRBJ1-5 and V is TRBV19; tentative D call: TRBD1 (6 bases). V lost 5 bases and J lost 2, with 13 bases in between. The CDR3 loop spans 15 amino acids. Germline-derived CDR1 and CDR2 are LNHDA and SQIVND (reference sequence). CDR3: CASSSLQGRNQPQHF. CDR3 DNA sequence: TGTGCCAGTAGTTCACTACAGGGACGCAATCAGCCCCAGCATTTT.

The chain carries TRBV18 and TRBJ1-5, with 8 nucleotides matching TRBD1. Germline CDR1 and CDR2: KGHSH and LQKENI. V shed 5 bases and J 6 bases; nucleotides not matched to a gene: 6. CDR3 length: 14 amino acids. As DNA, the CDR3 is TGTGCCAGCTCAACCGGACAGGGAGGTCAGCCCCAGCATTTT. Translated: CASSTGQGGQPQHF.

The chain combines TRBV7-6 with TRBJ2-2; possible D gene TRBD2, 7 bases. CDR1 SGHVS and CDR2 FNYEAQ come from the germline V gene. Trimming stripped 4 bases from V and 3 bases from J, with 21 bases between. The CDR3 consists of 18 residues. As DNA, the CDR3 is TGTGCCAGCAGCTCGAGCCCATGGGGGGGCGGGGACACCGGGGAGCTGTTTTTT. Amino acids: CASSSSPWGGGDTGELFF.

The sample holds one count of this clone. The V and J genes are TRBV3-1 (or the pseudogene TRBV3-2) and TRBJ2-2; 9 positions match TRBD2. This CDR3 spans 17 amino acids. The J segment lost 3 bases and the V segment lost 4 bases, leaving 9 bases of the junction unmatched. CDR1 is LGHDT and CDR2 is YNNKEL in the germline V gene (reference sequence). Here the CDR3 reads CASSPTKTSGYTGELFF. The CDR3, as DNA: TGTGCCAGCAGCCCCACAAAGACTAGCGGATACACCGGGGAGCTGTTTTTT.

DNA of the CDR3: TGTGCCAGCAATACCCCCGGACAGAGTTATGGCTACACCTTC. The encoded protein is CASNTPGQSYGYTF. The chain combines TRBV6-5 with TRBJ1-2, with TRBD1 as a possible D gene (6 bases). The CDR3 spans 14 residues. The V gene lost 7 bases and the J gene lost 5 bases, with 17 bases spanning the gap. CDR1 is MNHEY and CDR2 is SVGAGI in the germline V gene.

CDR3 sequence: CATSRVTSGGRPPGYEQYF. Here the CDR3 DNA reads TGTGCCACCAGCAGAGTAACTAGCGGGGGCCGACCTCCAGGGTACGAGCAGTACTTC. The chain joins TRBV15 to TRBJ2-7; 11 bases are a match to TRBD2. The V and J ends lost 1 base and 4 bases, in that order; junction bases with no gene match: 15. This CDR3 spans 19 amino acids. Germline-derived CDR1 and CDR2 are LNHNV and YYDKDF (reference sequence).

The V and J genes are TRBV30 and TRBJ2-7, with TRBD1 identical over 9 bases. CDR1 GTSNPN and CDR2 SVGIG come from the germline V gene (reference sequence). The CDR3 totals 13 residues. The trim removed 3 bases at V and 5 bases at J, leaving 5 bases unmatched. The DNA for the CDR3 is TGTGCCTGGAGAACAGGGGGCATTAACGAGCAGTACTTC. Its translation is CAWRTGGINEQYF.

The chain recombines TRBV21-1 with TRBJ1-2. TRBV21-1 constitutes a pseudogene. This CDR3 is 9 amino acids long. CDR3 region: CASSPSTLF. CDR3 bases: TGTGCCAGCAGCCCGTCGACCCTCTTC.

V is TRBV2 and J is TRBJ1-6, with D maybe TRBD1 (5 bases). The CDR3 runs 18 residues. Germline CDR1 is SNHLY and CDR2 is FYNNEI. Trimming pared 4 bases from V and 0 bases from J, leaving 16 bases between. CDR3 sequence (DNA): TGTGCCAGCAGTGTCCCGGGGACGAAAAGCTCCTATAATTCACCCCTCCACTTT. This codes for CASSVPGTKSSYNSPLHF.

In its sample, this clone was seen once. The chain links TRBV19 to TRBJ2-7; possibly TRBD1 for D (6 bases). The V gene lost 4 bases and the J gene lost 4 bases, with 11 bases spanning the gap. The CDR3 extends over 13 amino acids. Germline CDR1 LNHDA, CDR2 SQIVND (reference sequence). CDR3 sequence (DNA): TGTGCCAGTAGTACCGGACAGATATACGAGCAGTACTTC. Encoded protein: CASSTGQIYEQYF.

The chain links TRBV3-1 (or the pseudogene TRBV3-2) to TRBJ2-7, with D possibly TRBD2 on 5 matching bases. V was trimmed by 0 bases and J by 5 bases, leaving 14 bases between them. Germline lookup yields CDR1 LGHDT and CDR2 YNNKEL (reference sequence). The CDR3 sequence is 15 residues long. The CDR3 sequence is CASSQERTAPHEQYF. For the CDR3, the DNA is TGTGCCAGCAGCCAAGAAAGGACTGCCCCCCACGAGCAGTACTTC.